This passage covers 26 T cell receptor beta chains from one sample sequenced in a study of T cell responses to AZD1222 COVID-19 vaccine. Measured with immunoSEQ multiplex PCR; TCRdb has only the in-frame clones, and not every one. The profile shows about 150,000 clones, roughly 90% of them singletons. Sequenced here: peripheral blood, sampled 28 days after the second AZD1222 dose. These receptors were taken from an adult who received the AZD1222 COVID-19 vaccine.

The DNA of the CDR3 is TGTGCCAGTAGTCTCCTATTAGCGGGAGGCTACAATGAGCAGTTCTTC. This sequence encodes CASSLLLAGGYNEQFF. The V and J genes are TRBV19 and TRBJ2-1, with TRBD2 matching 10 bases. The V and J ends lost 5 bases and 3 bases, in that order; junction bases with no gene match: 7. Germline V gives CDR1 LNHDA, CDR2 SQIVND (reference sequence). The CDR3 has 16 amino acids.

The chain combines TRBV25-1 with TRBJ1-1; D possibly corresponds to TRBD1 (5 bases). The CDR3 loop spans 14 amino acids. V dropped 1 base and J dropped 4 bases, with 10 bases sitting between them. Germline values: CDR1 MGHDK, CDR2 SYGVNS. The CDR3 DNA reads TGTGCCAGCAGTGAATCCTCGGGGGGCACTGAAGCTTTCTTT. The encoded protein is CASSESSGGTEAFF.

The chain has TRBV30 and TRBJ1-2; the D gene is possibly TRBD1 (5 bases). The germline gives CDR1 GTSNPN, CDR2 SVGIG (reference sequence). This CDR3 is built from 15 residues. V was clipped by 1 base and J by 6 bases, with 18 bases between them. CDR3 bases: TGTGCCTGGAGTGGAGGAGGCAGGACATGGAATGGCTACACCTTC. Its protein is CAWSGGGRTWNGYTF.

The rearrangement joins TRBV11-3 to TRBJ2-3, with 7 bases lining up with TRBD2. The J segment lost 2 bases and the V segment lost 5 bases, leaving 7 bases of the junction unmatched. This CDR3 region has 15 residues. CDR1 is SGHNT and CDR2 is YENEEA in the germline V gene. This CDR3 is CASSPLAPYTDTQYF. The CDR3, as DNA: TGTGCCAGCAGCCCACTAGCGCCCTACACAGATACGCAGTATTTT.

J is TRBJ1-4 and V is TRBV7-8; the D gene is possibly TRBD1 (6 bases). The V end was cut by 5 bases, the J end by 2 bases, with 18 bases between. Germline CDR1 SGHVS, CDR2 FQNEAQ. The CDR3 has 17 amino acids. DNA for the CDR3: TGTGCCAGCAGCGGAGACAGGACCCCGGTGACTAATGAAAAACTGTTTTTT. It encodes CASSGDRTPVTNEKLFF.

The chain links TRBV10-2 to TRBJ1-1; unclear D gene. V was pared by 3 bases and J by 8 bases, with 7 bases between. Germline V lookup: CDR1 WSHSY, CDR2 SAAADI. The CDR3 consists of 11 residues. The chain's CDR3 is CASSDSREAFF. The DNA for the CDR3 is TGCGCCAGCAGTGATAGTAGGGAAGCTTTCTTT.

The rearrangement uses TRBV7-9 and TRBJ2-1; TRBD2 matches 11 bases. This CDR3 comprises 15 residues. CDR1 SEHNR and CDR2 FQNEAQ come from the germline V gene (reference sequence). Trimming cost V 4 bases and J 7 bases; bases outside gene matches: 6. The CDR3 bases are TGTGCCAGCAGCTATACTAGCGGGAGTCTGAATGAGCAGTTCTTC. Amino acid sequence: CASSYTSGSLNEQFF.

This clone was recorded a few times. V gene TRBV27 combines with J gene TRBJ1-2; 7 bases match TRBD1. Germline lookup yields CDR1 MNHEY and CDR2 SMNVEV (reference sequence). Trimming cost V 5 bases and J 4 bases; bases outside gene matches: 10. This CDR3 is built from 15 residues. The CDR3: CASSPIGDSPYGYTF. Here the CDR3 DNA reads TGTGCCAGCAGTCCGATCGGGGACAGCCCCTATGGCTACACCTTC.

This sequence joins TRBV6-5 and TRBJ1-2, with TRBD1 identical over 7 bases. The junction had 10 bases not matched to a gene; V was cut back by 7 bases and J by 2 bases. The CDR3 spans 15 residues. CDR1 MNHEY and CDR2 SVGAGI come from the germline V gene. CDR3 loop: CASIDETGWNYGYTF. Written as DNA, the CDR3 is TGTGCCAGCATAGACGAGACAGGGTGGAACTATGGCTACACCTTC.

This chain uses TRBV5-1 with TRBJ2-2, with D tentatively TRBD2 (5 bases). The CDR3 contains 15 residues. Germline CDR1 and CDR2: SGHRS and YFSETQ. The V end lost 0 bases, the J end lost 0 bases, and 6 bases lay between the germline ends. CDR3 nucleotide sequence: TGCGCCAGCAGCTTGGGGCGGGCGAACACCGGGGAGCTGTTTTTT. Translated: CASSLGRANTGELFF.

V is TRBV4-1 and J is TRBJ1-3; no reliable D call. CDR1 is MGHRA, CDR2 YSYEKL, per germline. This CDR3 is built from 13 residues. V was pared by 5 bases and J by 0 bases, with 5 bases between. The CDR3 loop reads CASSEVSGNTIYF. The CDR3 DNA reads TGCGCCAGCAGCGAGGTCTCTGGAAACACCATATATTTT.

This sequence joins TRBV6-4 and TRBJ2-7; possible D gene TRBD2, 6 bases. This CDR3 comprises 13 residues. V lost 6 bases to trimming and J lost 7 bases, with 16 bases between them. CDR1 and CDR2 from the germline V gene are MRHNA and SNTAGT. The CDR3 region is CASSPTSSGEQYF. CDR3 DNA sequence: TGTGCCAGCAGCCCGACTAGTTCGGGGGAGCAGTACTTC.

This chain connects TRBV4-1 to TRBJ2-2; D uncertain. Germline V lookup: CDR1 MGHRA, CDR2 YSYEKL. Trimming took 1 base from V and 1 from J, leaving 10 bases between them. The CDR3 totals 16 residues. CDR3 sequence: CASSQGRRMNTGELFF. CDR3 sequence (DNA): TGCGCCAGCAGCCAAGGGCGCAGAATGAACACCGGGGAGCTGTTTTTT.

The CDR3: CASSFGLGREPQHF. The CDR3 bases are TGTGCCAGCAGTTTCGGACTGGGGAGGGAGCCCCAGCATTTT. The chain combines TRBV6-2 or TRBV6-3 with TRBJ1-5; D gene unclear. The V gene lost 4 bases and the J gene lost 8 bases, with 15 bases spanning the gap. The CDR3 sequence is 14 residues long. Germline CDR1 is MNHEY and CDR2 is SVGEGT.

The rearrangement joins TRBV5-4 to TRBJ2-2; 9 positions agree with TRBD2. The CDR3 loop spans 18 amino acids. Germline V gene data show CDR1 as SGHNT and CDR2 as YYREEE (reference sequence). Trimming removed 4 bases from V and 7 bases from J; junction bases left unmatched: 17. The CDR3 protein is CASSGRSSLAGYNGELFF. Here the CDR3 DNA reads TGTGCCAGCAGCGGACGTTCGTCCCTAGCGGGATATAACGGGGAGCTGTTTTTT.

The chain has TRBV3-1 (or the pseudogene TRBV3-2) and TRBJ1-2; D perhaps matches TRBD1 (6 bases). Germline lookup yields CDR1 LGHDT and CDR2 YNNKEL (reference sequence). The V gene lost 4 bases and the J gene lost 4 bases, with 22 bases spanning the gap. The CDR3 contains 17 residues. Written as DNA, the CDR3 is TGTGCCAGCAGCCCACTTTGGGGGGGCGACTCTATCTATGGCTACACCTTC. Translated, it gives CASSPLWGGDSIYGYTF.

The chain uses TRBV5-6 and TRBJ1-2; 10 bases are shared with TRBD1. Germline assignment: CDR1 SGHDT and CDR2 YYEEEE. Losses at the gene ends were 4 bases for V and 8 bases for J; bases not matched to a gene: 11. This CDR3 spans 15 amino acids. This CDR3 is CASSRSGTGDFGYTF. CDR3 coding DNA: TGTGCCAGCAGCCGTTCCGGGACAGGGGATTTCGGCTACACCTTC.

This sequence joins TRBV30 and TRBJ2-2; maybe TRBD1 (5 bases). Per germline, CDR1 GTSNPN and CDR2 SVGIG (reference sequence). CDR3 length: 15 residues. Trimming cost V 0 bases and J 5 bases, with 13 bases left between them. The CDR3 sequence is CAWSVLRQPTGELFF. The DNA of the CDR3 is TGTGCCTGGAGTGTACTAAGACAGCCGACCGGGGAGCTGTTTTTT.

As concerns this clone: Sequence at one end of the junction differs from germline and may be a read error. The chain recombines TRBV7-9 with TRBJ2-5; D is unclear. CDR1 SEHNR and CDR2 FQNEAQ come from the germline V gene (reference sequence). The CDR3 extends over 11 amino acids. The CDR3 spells CASSLTDQAHF. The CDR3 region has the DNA TGTGCCAGCAGCTTAACGGATCAAGCCCACTTC. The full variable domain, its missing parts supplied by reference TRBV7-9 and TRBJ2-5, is DTGVSQNPRHKITKRGQNVTFRCDPISEHNRLYWYRQTLGQGPEFLTYFQNEAQLEKSRLLSDRFSAERPKGSFSTLEIQRTEQGDSAMYLCASSLTDQAHFGPGTRLLVL.

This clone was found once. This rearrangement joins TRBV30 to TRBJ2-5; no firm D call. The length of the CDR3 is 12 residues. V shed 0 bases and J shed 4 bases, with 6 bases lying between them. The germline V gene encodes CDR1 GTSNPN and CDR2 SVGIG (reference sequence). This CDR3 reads CAWSVWSETQYF. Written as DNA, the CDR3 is TGTGCCTGGAGTGTATGGTCAGAGACCCAGTACTTC.

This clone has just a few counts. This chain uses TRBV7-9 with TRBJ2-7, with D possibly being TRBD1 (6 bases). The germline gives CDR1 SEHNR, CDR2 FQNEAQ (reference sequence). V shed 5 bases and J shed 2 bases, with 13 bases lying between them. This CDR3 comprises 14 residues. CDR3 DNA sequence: TGTGCCAGCAGCCCTCGACAGGTCCCCTACGAGCAGTACTTC. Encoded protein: CASSPRQVPYEQYF.

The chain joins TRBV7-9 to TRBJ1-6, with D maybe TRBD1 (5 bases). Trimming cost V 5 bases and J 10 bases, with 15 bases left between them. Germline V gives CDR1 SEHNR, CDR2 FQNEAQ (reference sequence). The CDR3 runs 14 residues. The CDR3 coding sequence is TGTGCCAGCAGCAAAGGGGACGTTGCCTCACCCCTCCACTTT. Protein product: CASSKGDVASPLHF.

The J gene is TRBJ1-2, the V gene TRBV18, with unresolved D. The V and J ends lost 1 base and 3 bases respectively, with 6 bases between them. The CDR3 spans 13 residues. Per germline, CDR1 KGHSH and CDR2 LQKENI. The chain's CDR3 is CASSPQEHYGYTF. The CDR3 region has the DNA TGTGCCAGCTCACCACAGGAACACTATGGCTACACCTTC.

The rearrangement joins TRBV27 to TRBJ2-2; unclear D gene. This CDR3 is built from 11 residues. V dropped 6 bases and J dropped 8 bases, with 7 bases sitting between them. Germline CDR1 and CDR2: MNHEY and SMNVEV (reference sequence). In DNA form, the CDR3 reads TGTGCCAGCAGGGGGTGGGGGGAGCTGTTTTTT. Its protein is CASRGWGELFF.

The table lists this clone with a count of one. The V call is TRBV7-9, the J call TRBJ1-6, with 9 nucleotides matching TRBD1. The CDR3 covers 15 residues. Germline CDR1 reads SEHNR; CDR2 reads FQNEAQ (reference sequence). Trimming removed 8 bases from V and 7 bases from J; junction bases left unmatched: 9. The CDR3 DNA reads TGTGCCAGCCTTGAGGGGGACAGGGAGAATTCACCCCTCCACTTT. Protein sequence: CASLEGDRENSPLHF. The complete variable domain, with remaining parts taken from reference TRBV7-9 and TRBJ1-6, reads DTGVSQNPRHKITKRGQNVTFRCDPISEHNRLYWYRQTLGQGPEFLTYFQNEAQLEKSRLLSDRFSAERPKGSFSTLEIQRTEQGDSAMYLCASLEGDRENSPLHFGNGTRLTVT.

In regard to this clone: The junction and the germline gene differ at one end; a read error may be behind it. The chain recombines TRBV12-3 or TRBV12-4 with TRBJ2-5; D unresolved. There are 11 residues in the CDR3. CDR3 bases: TGTGCCAGCAGTTTAGGCTATCCGACCCACTTC. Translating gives CASSLGYPTHF.